What follows is one T cell receptor beta chain and its context. This clonotype was seen repeatedly, ten times or more. Its antigen remains undetermined. There are no base qualities to consult, and no much larger clone falls within one base. Spanning cysteine to phenylalanine, the CDR3 consists of 15 amino acids. Kept here is only the CDR3 DNA, which spans 45 bases and is read in frame from base 1. Trimming at the junction amounts to 3 bases on V and 1 base on J, and the germline ends lie 12 bases apart. Ophthalmopathy patients had moderately to severely active disease, with a Clinical Activity Score of 3 or more, a NOSPECS grade of 4 or more, and a disease duration of less than 3 months. Any patient with an uncontrolled infection, another autoimmune disease, pregnancy or lactation was excluded. Diagnoses relied on clinical symptoms, serum thyroxine and TRAb, thyroid ultrasound and orbital computed tomography. Ficoll-Paque density gradient centrifugation was used to isolate PBMCs from under 11 ml of fresh peripheral blood. Total RNA was extracted using Trizol reagent, and RNA quality was assessed on an Agilent 2100 Bioanalyzer.

The sample comes from a study of T cells in Graves' hyperthyroidism and ophthalmopathy (dated by TCRdb to between 2017 and 2020). Context from the whole study: Peripheral blood was sampled at the time of initial diagnosis, prior to any treatment. A discovery cohort of about 100 patients, about 40 with Graves' ophthalmopathy and about 58 with stable Graves' hyperthyroidism, was used to find distinguishing TCR V-J signatures. An independent validation cohort of fewer than 20 hyperthyroidism patients and approximately 15 patients who later progressed to ophthalmopathy tested prospective prediction of ophthalmopathy. The 85 to 100 discovery patients were divided at random into training and test sets in a 7:3 ratio. Thyroid tissue and blood T-cell repertoires from six or seven Graves' hyperthyroidism patients were also compared in the study. Once sampling was done, hyperthyroidism patients were given methimazole at a starting dose of 30 mg daily, whereas ophthalmopathy patients were given high-dose intravenous methylprednisolone. The paper reports TCR Vbeta CDR3 sequencing of 140 or so peripheral blood samples: fewer than 50 ophthalmopathy, roughly 74 hyperthyroidism and around 17 progressor patients. Beyond this particular receptor, the publication reports: A 13 V-J signature model separated ophthalmopathy from stable hyperthyroidism, with just over 85% sensitivity and roughly 82% specificity in cross-validation and 80%/75% in testing. No statistical method was used to set the sample size in advance, and investigators knew the group allocation. Most expanded thyroid clonotypes (frequency above 0.001) were also detected in blood, suggesting blood repertoires may reflect thyroid immune responses. In validation, the model predicted progression to ophthalmopathy with around 71% sensitivity and roughly 72% specificity, a median of 6.5 months before onset.

Amplification of TCR beta CDR3 regions was carried out from RNA transcripts. For the first round of RT-PCR on the TCR CDR3, the HTBI primer set was used together with the Qiagen OneStep RT-PCR kit. A second multiplex PCR round built the libraries, followed by size selection and purification. Paired-end sequencing of the libraries was performed with 100 bp reads on an Illumina HiSeq2000. The original methods were these. SOAPnuke was used to process the raw data, throwing out any read that contained adapters or uncalled bases, had a mean Phred below 15, or lacked an exact constant-primer or identifier match. COPE v1.2.5 was used to merge the high-quality paired reads, and each unique nucleotide sequence was defined as a clonotype. MiTCR v1.1 was used to align clonotypes to the IMGT TRBV, TRBD and TRBJ reference segments. Only V-J combinations with frequency above 0.0001, covering about 99% of repertoires, were analysed. The TCS score was defined as F50 (clonal expansion) divided by E x V (chaos), with BLOSUM62-based TCRdist calculated between CDR3 peptides within each V-J. Welch's t-statistics and random forest reduced around 510 V-J features to about 12, which were used in a naive Bayes classifier (R e1071). TCRdb redid the processing of the public reads, applying fastp at Q25 and MiXCR, and retained in-frame beta chains. Identical CDR3 proteins give one entry, which carries the most common genes and DNA. The V and J calls, along with clone size, are taken from TCRdb and not from the paper's own processing. The sample table records around 350,000 distinct CDR3 sequences; about 16% of these occur just once. Of the sample, roughly 20% is held by the ten largest clones.

The chain uses TRBV12-3 or TRBV12-4 and TRBJ1-1, with the identity of the D gene unclear. This clonotype was obtained from a woman aged 55 to 70 with Graves' ophthalmopathy. The source material was blood. The nucleotides read TGTGCCAGCAGTTTTTCCGGCTTGGAGAACACTGAAGCTTTCTTT. This sequence encodes CASSFSGLENTEAFF.